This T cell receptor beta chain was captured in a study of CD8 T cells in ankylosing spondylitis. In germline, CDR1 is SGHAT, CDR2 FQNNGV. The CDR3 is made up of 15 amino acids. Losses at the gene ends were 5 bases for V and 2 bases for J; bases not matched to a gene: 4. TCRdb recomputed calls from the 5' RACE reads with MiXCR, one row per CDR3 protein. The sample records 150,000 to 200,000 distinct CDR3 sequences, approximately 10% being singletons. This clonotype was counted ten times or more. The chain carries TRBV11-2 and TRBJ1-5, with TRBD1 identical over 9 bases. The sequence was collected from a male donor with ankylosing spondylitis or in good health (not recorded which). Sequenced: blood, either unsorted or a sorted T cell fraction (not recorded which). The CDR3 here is CASSPDRGRNQPQHF. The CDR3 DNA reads TGTGCCAGCAGCCCGGACAGGGGACGCAATCAGCCCCAGCATTTT.